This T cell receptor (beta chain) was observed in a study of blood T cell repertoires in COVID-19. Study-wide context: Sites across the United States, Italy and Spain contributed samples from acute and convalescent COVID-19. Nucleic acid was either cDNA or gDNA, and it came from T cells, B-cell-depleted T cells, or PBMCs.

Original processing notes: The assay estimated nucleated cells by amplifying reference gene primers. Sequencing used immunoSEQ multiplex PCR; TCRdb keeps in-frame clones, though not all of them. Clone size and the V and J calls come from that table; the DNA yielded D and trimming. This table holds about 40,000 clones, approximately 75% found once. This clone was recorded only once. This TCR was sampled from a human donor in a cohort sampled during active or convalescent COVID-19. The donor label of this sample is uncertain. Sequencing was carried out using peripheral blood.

The CDR3 DNA follows: TGTGCCAGTAGAGTGATCAGCTCCTATAATTCACCCCTCCACTTT. Translated: CASRVISSYNSPLHF. The chain has TRBV19 and TRBJ1-6; D gene ambiguous. V lost 6 bases and J 0 bases, leaving 9 bases between the germline ends. Germline CDR1 reads LNHDA; CDR2 reads SQIVND (reference sequence). The length of the CDR3 is 15 residues.